These T cell receptor beta chains were read from a single sample in a study of shared clonotypes between healthy human individuals. TCRdb's table, derived via immunoSEQ multiplex PCR, lists solely in-frame clones and lacks some. The sample holds 2 million to 3 million clones, roughly 93% seen once. The source material was naive CD4+ T cells from PBMCs. These receptors all stem from a man younger than 35 in good health. Some clones in this sample may be carry-over from other donors' samples. Each CDR3 is given with its conserved first and last residue. A D gene is named only where the DNA matches it firmly. Clone size, where shown, is once, few, many, or a class for clones that have expanded.

size	V	J	D	CDR3	DNA
few	TRBV18	TRBJ2-7	NA	CASSATYEQYF	TGTGCCAGCTCAGCGACCTACGAGCAGTACTTC
NA	TRBV9	TRBJ2-5	TRBD1	CASSRRQGQETQYF	TGTGCCAGCAGCAGAAGACAGGGCCAAGAGACCCAGTACTTC
NA	TRBV15	TRBJ1-5	NA	CATSRGEVVSQPQHF	TGTGCCACCAGCAGAGGCGAGGTAGTCTCGCAGCCCCAGCATTTT
few	TRBV7-9	TRBJ1-2	NA	CASSPQAGNGYTF	TGTGCCAGCAGCCCCCAAGCTGGGAACGGCTACACCTTC
NA	TRBV5-5	TRBJ1-3	NA	CASSPGRTSGNTIYF	TGTGCCAGCAGCCCAGGGAGAACCTCTGGAAACACCATATATTTT
NA	TRBV20-1	TRBJ1-1	NA	CSAGDTEAFF	TGCAGTGCTGGCGACACTGAAGCTTTCTTT
NA	TRBV2	TRBJ1-1	NA	CASRRGENTEAFF	TGTGCCAGCAGGAGGGGGGAGAACACTGAAGCTTTCTTT
NA	TRBV28	TRBJ1-2	NA	CASSLYLGAAISSYGYTF	TGTGCCAGCAGTTTATACCTCGGGGCAGCGATTTCGTCCTATGGCTACACCTTC
NA	TRBV6-5	TRBJ1-5	NA	CASSFSGQPQHF	TGTGCCAGCAGTTTCTCAGGGCAGCCCCAGCATTTT
NA	TRBV6-6	TRBJ2-2	NA	CASSYSHPSTGELFF	TGTGCCAGCAGTTACTCCCACCCCTCCACCGGGGAGCTGTTTTTT
NA	TRBV7-2	TRBJ2-7	NA	CASSLARDYEQYF	TGTGCCAGCAGCTTAGCCCGGGACTACGAGCAGTACTTC
NA	TRBV6-1	TRBJ1-6	NA	CASSEGTVYNSPLHF	TGTGCCAGCAGTGAAGGCACAGTCTATAATTCACCCCTCCACTTT
NA	TRBV19	TRBJ2-1	NA	CASCSLELTEQFF	TGTGCCAGCTGTTCGCTAGAACTTACGGAGCAGTTCTTC
NA	TRBV15	TRBJ1-4	TRBD1	CATKKQGAHEKLFF	TGTGCCACAAAAAAACAGGGGGCGCACGAAAAACTGTTTTTT
NA	TRBV6-6	TRBJ1-1	NA	CASSYPGGGTEAFF	TGTGCCAGCAGTTACCCCGGTGGGGGGACTGAAGCTTTCTTT
NA	TRBV28	TRBJ1-5	NA	CASRDLNQPQHF	TGTGCCAGCAGGGATCTCAATCAGCCCCAGCATTTT